Presented here are 17 T cell receptor beta chains from one specimen sequenced in a study of T cells in Graves' hyperthyroidism and ophthalmopathy. Authors of the study amplified TCR beta CDR3 regions from RNA transcripts. Primed by the HTBI set, a first-round RT-PCR was run on the TCR CDR3. TCRdb processed the multiplex PCR reads anew with MiXCR; each CDR3 protein has one entry. The sample includes about 700,000 distinct CDR3 sequences, around 15% of them seen just once. Sequences were obtained from blood. The receptors shown here come from a woman aged 18-29 years with Graves' hyperthyroidism.

This clonotype was picked up many times. The chain employs TRBV7-2 and TRBJ2-5; TRBD2 is a possible D gene (5 bases). V lost 1 base, J lost 5 bases, and 14 bases lay in between. The length of the CDR3 is 15 residues. CDR1 is SGHTA and CDR2 is FQGNSA in the germline V gene. The CDR3 DNA is TGTGCCAGCAGCTTAGTGGCGGGTTGGGTTGAGACCCAGTACTTC. This sequence encodes CASSLVAGWVETQYF.

The chain links TRBV19 to TRBJ1-5; no reliable D call. The CDR3 length is 14 residues. The germline gives CDR1 LNHDA, CDR2 SQIVND (reference sequence). V was trimmed by 4 bases and J by 8 bases, leaving 15 bases between them. The CDR3 sequence is CASSTSGDTKPQHF. The CDR3 nucleotides are TGTGCCAGTAGTACCTCAGGCGACACAAAGCCCCAGCATTTT.

The chain uses TRBV7-8 and TRBJ2-1, with 8 bases identical to TRBD2. The V segment lost 1 base and the J segment 7 bases; nucleotides outside the gene matches: 6. There are 15 residues in the CDR3. Germline V lookup: CDR1 SGHVS, CDR2 FQNEAQ. The CDR3 DNA reads as TGTGCCAGCAGCTTAGGTAGCGGGAAGTTGAATGAGCAGTTCTTC. Residues: CASSLGSGKLNEQFF.

About this clonotype itself: Germline is not matched at one junction end, which may reflect a read error. The chain joins TRBV11-2 to TRBJ1-3; D call uncertain. Germline-derived CDR1 and CDR2 are SGHAT and FQNNGV. The CDR3 spans 16 residues. The CDR3 region has the DNA TGTGCCAGCAGCTTAGGAGGGTTCAACTCTGGAAACACCATATGTTTT. This sequence encodes CASSLGGFNSGNTICF.

The chain carries TRBV14 and TRBJ1-1; D remains ambiguous. Germline loops: CDR1 SGHDN, CDR2 FVKESK. The CDR3 is 13 amino acids. Trimming removed 1 base at V and 4 bases at J, with 7 bases between. The CDR3 sequence: CASSQGSPTEAFF. DNA for the CDR3: TGTGCCAGCAGCCAAGGGAGTCCCACTGAAGCTTTCTTT.

This clonotype has a single count. The CDR3 coding sequence is TGTGCCAGCAGTGCTAGAACTAGCGGGAGAAATGAGCAGTTCTTC. It translates to CASSARTSGRNEQFF. V usage is TRBV2 and J usage is TRBJ2-1, with 11 bases that match TRBD2. This CDR3 region has 15 residues. V lost 4 bases and J lost 7; bases outside the gene matches: 6. CDR1 and CDR2 from the germline V gene are SNHLY and FYNNEI. The variable domain in full, with the rest retrieved from reference TRBV2 and TRBJ2-1, is EPEVTQTPSHQVTQMGQEVILRCVPISNHLYFYWYRQILGQKVEFLVSFYNNEISEKSEIFDDQFSVERPDGSNFTLKIRSTKLEDSAMYFCASSARTSGRNEQFFGPGTRLTVL.

This clonotype was seen a handful of times. This chain links TRBV9 with TRBJ2-1, with 14 bases fitting TRBD2. Trimming took 2 bases from V and 7 from J; bases not matched to a gene: 5. Germline-derived CDR1 and CDR2 are SGDLS and YYNGEE. There are 16 residues in the CDR3. The CDR3 spells CASSVRGTSGGNEQFF. The CDR3 DNA is TGTGCCAGCAGCGTTAGGGGGACTAGCGGGGGTAATGAGCAGTTCTTC.

This chain connects TRBV4-1 to TRBJ2-5; the D is unclear. Germline values: CDR1 MGHRA, CDR2 YSYEKL. Trimming shortened V by 3 bases and J by 2 bases, and 7 bases separated the two germline ends. The CDR3 spans 13 residues. As DNA, the CDR3 is TGCGCCAGCAGCCACGCAGGTCAAGAGACCCAGTACTTC. It codes for CASSHAGQETQYF.

This clonotype showed up many times. The rearrangement joins TRBV20-1 to TRBJ1-5; D uncertain. V lost 3 bases, J lost 4 bases, and 7 bases lay in between. Germline V CDR1 and CDR2: DFQATT, SNEGSKA (reference sequence). The CDR3 runs 12 residues. Written as DNA, the CDR3 is TGCAGTGCTAGCCACGAAAATCAGCCCCAGCATTTT. It codes for CSASHENQPQHF.

This clonotype was counted many times. The gene calls are TRBV7-9 and TRBJ2-1; 11 bases are a match to TRBD1. This CDR3 comprises 17 residues. Germline loops: CDR1 SEHNR, CDR2 FQNEAQ (reference sequence). The J segment lost 1 base and the V segment lost 2 bases, leaving 4 bases of the junction unmatched. The CDR3 nucleotides read TGTGCCAGCAGCTTATTGGGGACAGGGGGATCCTACAATGAGCAGTTCTTC. Residues: CASSLLGTGGSYNEQFF. Filled out from reference TRBV7-9 and TRBJ2-1, the complete variable domain reads DTGVSQNPRHKITKRGQNVTFRCDPISEHNRLYWYRQTLGQGPEFLTYFQNEAQLEKSRLLSDRFSAERPKGSFSTLEIQRTEQGDSAMYLCASSLLGTGGSYNEQFFGPGTRLTVL.

This clonotype was counted many times. The chain is built from TRBV2 and TRBJ1-2; D is unclear. V was clipped by 3 bases and J by 1 base, with 3 bases between them. Germline CDR1 and CDR2: SNHLY and FYNNEI. The CDR3 extends over 12 amino acids. The CDR3 loop is CASSDSNYGYTF. CDR3 DNA sequence: TGTGCCAGCAGTGACAGTAACTATGGCTACACCTTC.

V usage is TRBV7-9 and J usage is TRBJ2-4; tentative D call: TRBD1 (5 bases). CDR1 SEHNR and CDR2 FQNEAQ come from the germline V gene (reference sequence). This CDR3 region has 17 residues. With 3 bases removed from V and 8 bases from J, the gap between germline ends came to 23 bases. The CDR3 DNA reads TGTGCCAGCAGCTTTGTCTTGGGGCCTAATTACCCTCACATTCAGTACTTC. Protein sequence: CASSFVLGPNYPHIQYF.

At least ten counts were recorded for this clonotype. The chain employs TRBV24-1 and TRBJ2-2; D ambiguous. The CDR3 totals 13 residues. V dropped 2 bases and J dropped 5 bases, with 5 bases sitting between them. The germline V gene encodes CDR1 KGHDR and CDR2 SFDVKD. The CDR3 loop is CATSDWGTGELFF. The DNA of the CDR3 is TGTGCCACCAGTGATTGGGGAACCGGGGAGCTGTTTTTT.

This clonotype was seen only a few times. This clone may be a read error of a much larger clone one base away. The J gene is TRBJ2-2, the V gene TRBV27; D gene unclear. CDR3 length: 16 amino acids. V was cut by 4 bases and J by 0 bases, with 12 bases left in between. The germline gives CDR1 MNHEY, CDR2 SMNVEV (reference sequence). This chain's CDR3 is CASSSSAPANTGELFF. The CDR3 region has the DNA TGTGCCAGCAGTTCATCTGCACCGGCGAACACCGGGGAGCTGTTTTTT.

This clonotype was picked up many times. V is TRBV18 and J is TRBJ2-7, with TRBD1 matching over 9 bases. Germline CDR1 is KGHSH and CDR2 is LQKENI. With V trimmed by 6 bases and J by 6 bases, 12 bases remained unmatched. The CDR3 has 15 residues. This chain's CDR3 is CASSPPGQGAVEQYF. The CDR3 DNA reads as TGTGCCAGCTCCCCCCCGGGACAGGGAGCGGTCGAGCAGTACTTC.

This clonotype was seen only a few times. The chain employs TRBV2 and TRBJ2-1; the D gene is possibly TRBD2 (5 bases). V was trimmed by 4 bases and J by 12 bases, leaving 25 bases between them. This CDR3 has 16 residues. CDR1 and CDR2 from the germline V gene are SNHLY and FYNNEI. The CDR3 loop is CASSGSVQSPDEGQFF. Here the CDR3 DNA reads TGTGCCAGCAGTGGATCGGTCCAGTCCCCTGATGAGGGGCAGTTCTTC.

V is TRBV7-2 and J is TRBJ2-7; 7 nucleotides line up with TRBD2. This CDR3 region has 14 residues. The germline V gene has CDR1 SGHTA and CDR2 FQGNSA. V shed 5 bases and J 3 bases; nucleotides not matched to a gene: 7. The CDR3 spells CASSERLAGYEQYF. The CDR3 bases are TGTGCCAGCAGCGAACGACTAGCAGGCTACGAGCAGTACTTC. The full variable domain, in which reference TRBV7-2 and TRBJ2-7 provide the parts outside the CDR3, is GAGVSQSPSNKVTEKGKDVELRCDPISGHTALYWYRQSLGQGLEFLIYFQGNSAPDKSGLPSDRFSAERTGGSVSTLTIQRTQQEDSAVYLCASSERLAGYEQYFGPGTRLTVT.